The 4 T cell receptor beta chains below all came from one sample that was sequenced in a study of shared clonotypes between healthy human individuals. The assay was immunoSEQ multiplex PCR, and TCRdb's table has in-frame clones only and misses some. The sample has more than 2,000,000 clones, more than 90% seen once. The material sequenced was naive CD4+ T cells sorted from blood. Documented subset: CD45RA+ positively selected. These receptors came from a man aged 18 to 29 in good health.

CDR3 DNA: TGCAGCGTTCGAGGAGGGACAGGGCCCCCGGACTCTGGAAACACCATATATTTT. This sequence encodes CSVRGGTGPPDSGNTIYF. V and J are TRBV29-1 and TRBJ1-3; 9 nucleotides match TRBD1. V trimming: 5 bases; J trimming: 0 bases; junction bases outside the gene matches: 14. There are 18 residues in the CDR3. The germline gives CDR1 SQVTM, CDR2 ANQGSEA.

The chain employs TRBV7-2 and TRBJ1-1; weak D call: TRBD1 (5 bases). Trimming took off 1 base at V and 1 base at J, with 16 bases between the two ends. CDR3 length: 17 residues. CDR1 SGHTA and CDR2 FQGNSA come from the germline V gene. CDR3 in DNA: TGTGCCAGCAGCTTAGTAGGCGGGGGTCGGGCGAACACTGAAGCTTTCTTT. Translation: CASSLVGGGRANTEAFF.

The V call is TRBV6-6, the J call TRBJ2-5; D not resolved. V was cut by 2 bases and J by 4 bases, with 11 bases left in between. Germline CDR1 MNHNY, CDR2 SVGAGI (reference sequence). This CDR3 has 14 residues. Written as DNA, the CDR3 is TGTGCCAGCAGTTACGGCGGCTTCCCAGAGACCCAGTACTTC. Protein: CASSYGGFPETQYF.

Written as DNA, the CDR3 is TGTGCCAGCAGTCTCGATACTTCACCCCTCCACTTT. This codes for CASSLDTSPLHF. The V call is TRBV28, the J call TRBJ1-6; D remains unclear. The CDR3 sequence is 12 residues long. The V gene's germline CDR1 is MDHEN and CDR2 SYDVKM. V was shortened by 5 bases and J by 9 bases, with 8 bases between the two germline ends.